Sequencing of this T cell receptor beta chain was carried out in a study of blood T cell repertoires in COVID-19. Across the whole study: COVID-19 samples collected from the United States, Italy and Spain covered acute and convalescent phases. From T cells, B-cell-depleted T cells, or PBMCs came the material, which was cDNA or gDNA.

Authors' methods: It was from reference gene primer amplification that nucleated cell counts were estimated. The method was immunoSEQ multiplex PCR; TCRdb's version includes in-frame clones alone and lacks a portion of them. V and J calls and clone size follow that table, whereas D and trimming were derived from the DNA. This sample yields under 70,000 clones, of which roughly nine tenths are seen a single time; about 7.3% belongs to the top ten. J gave up 8 bases and V 1 base, and 8 bases lay outside the gene matches. The CDR3 covers 15 residues. Germline V gene data show CDR1 as SGHDN and CDR2 as FVKESK.

This chain connects TRBV14 to TRBJ1-2; 9 bases are shared with TRBD1. The source is a woman aged 60-75 years with active or convalescent COVID-19. The material sequenced was peripheral blood. CDR3 nucleotides: TGTGCCAGCAGCCAAGCACCGGGACAGGGCGGAGGCTACACCTTC. This translates into CASSQAPGQGGGYTF.